This T cell receptor (beta chain) derives from a study of cytomegalovirus exposure and HLA in healthy donors. Trimming left V 3 bases short and J 9 bases short, with 8 bases between. Looked up from germline, CDR1 is SNHLY and CDR2 is FYNNEI. This CDR3 region has 11 residues. The study, taken as a whole, reports: Follow-up analysis later connected one missense variant in DCLRE1C with trimming of TCR beta V- and J-genes.

Concerning this clone: Its antigen is undetermined.

The PCR was carried out with 60 Vbeta primers and 13 Jbeta primers. TCRdb's table, derived via immunoSEQ multiplex PCR, lists solely in-frame clones and lacks some. The table records roughly 240,000 clones, more than 70% of them present only once. The sequenced material came from PBMCs. The chain employs TRBV2 and TRBJ1-1, with a possible D match to TRBD1 (5 bases). This clonotype was obtained from a boy aged 10-17 years in good health and CMV-seronegative. This CDR3 reads CASSEAGKAFF. The CDR3 DNA is TGTGCCAGCAGTGAGGCAGGGAAAGCTTTCTTT.